What follows are 30 T cell receptor beta chains derived from one specimen sequenced in a study of T-cell reconstitution after alpha-beta-depleted transplantation in children. Researchers prepared the TCRbeta library using unique molecular identifiers, the study reports. In TCRdb, the PCR reads were re-called with MiXCR into one record per CDR3 protein. There are 780,000 or so distinct CDR3 sequences in the sample; approximately 15% occur only once, and approximately 5% lies in the top ten. The sequences come from PBMCs, mostly from graft donor cells, collected 360 days after TCRalphabeta/CD19-depleted stem cell transplant. These receptors all come from a male patient aged 10-17 years who had a stem cell transplant for acute lymphoblastic leukemia, so the T cells may come from the graft donor.

This clonotype was seen many times. This chain connects TRBV3-1 to TRBJ2-3; D uncertain. There are 15 residues in the CDR3. Germline V gives CDR1 LGHDT, CDR2 YNNKEL (reference sequence). Trimming shortened V by 5 bases and J by 3 bases, and 15 bases separated the two germline ends. The CDR3 sequence is CASSSTRGRTDTQYF. The DNA for the CDR3 is TGTGCCAGCAGCTCCACTCGAGGAAGAACAGATACGCAGTATTTT.

This clonotype occurred a few times. V usage is TRBV7-8 and J usage is TRBJ2-1; 10 bases line up with TRBD2. The CDR3 runs to 16 residues. J gave up 5 bases and V 5 bases, and 9 bases lay outside the gene matches. In germline, CDR1 is SGHVS, CDR2 FQNEAQ. CDR3 in DNA: TGTGCCAGCAGCGCAGTAGCGGGAGGTCTGGACAATGAGCAGTTCTTC. Residues: CASSAVAGGLDNEQFF.

This rearrangement joins TRBV5-1 to TRBJ2-7; D tentatively reads TRBD1 or TRBD2 (5 bases each). Germline loops: CDR1 SGHRS, CDR2 YFSETQ. The CDR3 is 15 residues long. Deletions cut 2 bases from V and 3 bases from J, with 15 bases between. CDR3 residues: CASSLEQEAIYEQYF. In DNA, the CDR3 is TGCGCCAGCAGCTTAGAACAGGAGGCCATCTACGAGCAGTACTTC.

This clonotype was seen more than once but under ten times. Here the CDR3 DNA reads TGCGCCAGCAGCGAAACCGGGACAACTTTCTACGAGCAGTACTTC. This encodes CASSETGTTFYEQYF. The rearrangement uses TRBV5-1 and TRBJ2-7, with D possibly TRBD1 on 6 matching bases. The CDR3 extends over 15 amino acids. V lost 4 bases and J lost 3, with 17 bases in between. The germline V gene encodes CDR1 SGHRS and CDR2 YFSETQ.

The chain uses TRBV5-1 and TRBJ1-4; tentatively, D is TRBD1 (5 bases). The germline V gene encodes CDR1 SGHRS and CDR2 YFSETQ. The CDR3 has 16 residues. Trimming took 0 bases from V and 1 from J, leaving 10 bases between them. The CDR3 region has the DNA TGCGCCAGCAGCTTGGTCGCAAGGGGAACTAATGAAAAACTGTTTTTT. It is translated as CASSLVARGTNEKLFF.

The chain links TRBV7-6 to TRBJ2-6; a possible D gene is TRBD1 (6 bases). This CDR3 contains 15 residues. V lost 6 bases to trimming and J lost 0 bases, with 9 bases between them. Germline V lookup: CDR1 SGHVS, CDR2 FNYEAQ. CDR3 in amino acids: CASRGDTSGANVLTF. DNA for the CDR3: TGTGCCAGCAGGGGGGACACCTCTGGGGCCAACGTCCTGACTTTC.

This clonotype was detected many times. This chain connects TRBV12-3 or TRBV12-4 to TRBJ2-5; 8 nucleotides match TRBD1. J gave up 4 bases and V 1 base, and 11 bases lay outside the gene matches. This CDR3 is 17 amino acids long. The CDR3 region is CASSLGAGRGPGETQYF. The CDR3, as DNA: TGTGCCAGCAGTTTAGGGGCGGGCAGGGGGCCCGGAGAGACCCAGTACTTC.

This clonotype was observed many times. V usage is TRBV7-9 and J usage is TRBJ2-3, with a possible D match to TRBD2 (6 bases). There are 15 residues in the CDR3. V lost 0 bases to trimming and J lost 6 bases, with 13 bases between them. Germline V lookup: CDR1 SEHNR, CDR2 FQNEAQ (reference sequence). The CDR3 region has the DNA TGTGCCAGCAGCTTAGCTCCGGGAGAGGCCGATACGCAGTATTTT. It is translated as CASSLAPGEADTQYF.

V gene TRBV27 combines with J gene TRBJ2-2; D unresolved. Germline assignment: CDR1 MNHEY and CDR2 SMNVEV (reference sequence). The length of the CDR3 is 15 residues. Trimming took 0 bases from V and 3 from J, leaving 8 bases between them. CDR3 bases: TGTGCCAGCAGTTTATCGATTGGTTACACCGGGGAGCTGTTTTTT. Translated: CASSLSIGYTGELFF.

The sample holds a few counts of this clonotype. The chain uses TRBV9 and TRBJ2-7; 7 nucleotides line up with TRBD2. The CDR3 is 18 amino acids. From germline, CDR1 is SGDLS and CDR2 YYNGEE. V was clipped by 0 bases and J by 6 bases; unmatched bases: 18. CDR3: CASSVGPPLAGVLSEQYF. As DNA, the CDR3 is TGTGCCAGCAGCGTAGGGCCCCCACTGGCGGGAGTATTGTCCGAGCAGTACTTC.

This clonotype has just a few counts. J is TRBJ2-5 and V is TRBV27; weak D call: TRBD1 (5 bases). Germline V lookup: CDR1 MNHEY, CDR2 SMNVEV (reference sequence). The CDR3 length is 13 residues. With 4 bases removed from V and 8 bases from J, the gap between germline ends came to 14 bases. CDR3 region: CASSSLLTATQYF. CDR3 DNA: TGTGCCAGCAGTTCCCTCTTGACAGCAACCCAGTACTTC.

In its sample, this clonotype was seen a few times. V gene TRBV3-1 combines with J gene TRBJ2-7; 10 positions match TRBD2. Germline trimming cut 0 bases from V and 2 bases from J; bases unmatched to any gene: 13. Germline V CDR1 and CDR2: LGHDT, YNNKEL (reference sequence). This CDR3 comprises 19 residues. The CDR3 DNA reads TGTGCCAGCAGCCAAGAGAGATTCCGGGCTAGCGGGAGAACCTACGAGCAGTACTTC. Protein sequence: CASSQERFRASGRTYEQYF.

The sample holds many counts of this clonotype. This chain connects TRBV5-1 to TRBJ2-2, with no clear D. The V end was cut by 7 bases, the J end by 1 base, with 14 bases between. This CDR3 region has 15 residues. Germline loops: CDR1 SGHRS, CDR2 YFSETQ. The CDR3 loop is CASASPVENTGELFF. The CDR3 coding sequence is TGCGCCAGCGCCTCCCCCGTGGAGAACACCGGGGAGCTGTTTTTT. Variable domain in full (rest from reference TRBV5-1 and TRBJ2-2): KAGVTQTPRYLIKTRGQQVTLSCSPISGHRSVSWYQQTPGQGLQFLFEYFSETQRNKGNFPGRFSGRQFSNSRSEMNVSTLELGDSALYLCASASPVENTGELFFGEGSRLTVL.

This clonotype was seen a handful of times. J is TRBJ2-5 and V is TRBV3-1; no clear D. The CDR3 length is 16 residues. Germline V gives CDR1 LGHDT, CDR2 YNNKEL (reference sequence). V gave up 1 base and J gave up 1 base, with 13 bases separating them. In nucleotides, the CDR3 is TGTGCCAGCAGCCAAGGCTCAATCGCAACCCAAGAGACCCAGTACTTC. Protein product: CASSQGSIATQETQYF.

The chain recombines TRBV7-6 with TRBJ2-7, with D possibly matching TRBD2 (5 bases). This CDR3 has 14 amino acids. The germline V gene has CDR1 SGHVS and CDR2 FNYEAQ. Trimming shortened V by 4 bases and J by 2 bases, and 12 bases separated the two germline ends. CDR3 protein: CASSSRGLTYEQYF. The CDR3 nucleotides are TGTGCCAGCAGCTCCCGGGGTTTGACCTACGAGCAGTACTTC.

V is TRBV19 and J is TRBJ1-1; the D gene is possibly TRBD1 (6 bases). Germline V gives CDR1 LNHDA, CDR2 SQIVND (reference sequence). V was trimmed by 7 bases and J by 0 bases, leaving 12 bases between them. This CDR3 region has 14 residues. This chain's CDR3 is CASTPTGMNTEAFF. In DNA form, the CDR3 reads TGTGCCAGTACCCCGACAGGCATGAACACTGAAGCTTTCTTT.

The chain links TRBV6-5 to TRBJ2-7; D is undetermined. Per the germline V gene, CDR1 is MNHEY and CDR2 is SVGAGI. V was clipped by 2 bases and J by 6 bases, with 14 bases between them. The length of the CDR3 is 14 residues. This CDR3 is CASSYDSFQSEQYF. DNA of the CDR3: TGTGCCAGCAGTTACGACTCCTTCCAAAGCGAGCAGTACTTC.

The V gene is TRBV5-1, the J gene TRBJ2-1, with 13 bases lining up with TRBD2. The germline CDR1 and CDR2 sequences are SGHRS and YFSETQ. V dropped 4 bases and J dropped 4; count of bases not matched to a gene: 5. This CDR3 comprises 16 residues. This CDR3 reads CASSPETSGRYNEQFF. In DNA, the CDR3 is TGCGCCAGCAGCCCTGAGACTAGCGGGAGGTACAATGAGCAGTTCTTC.

In the case of this clonotype: Likely a read error: the CDR3 ends without its conserved phenylalanine or tryptophan. It is unclear where the CDR3 begins or ends on the DNA, so no DNA is shown, and the CDR3 is as TCRdb lists it. J is TRBJ1-2 and V is TRBV20-1. Germline CDR1 and CDR2: DFQATT and SNEGSKA (reference sequence). The CDR3 is 11 amino acids in total, end residues counted. The CDR3 here is CRFQRGYGYTC.

This chain links TRBV5-4 with TRBJ2-7, with 8 bases fitting TRBD2. Trimming at V came to 0 bases and at J to 2 bases, leaving 13 bases not matched to a gene. There are 18 residues in the CDR3. Germline V gene sequence: CDR1 SGHNT, CDR2 YYREEE (reference sequence). CDR3 in DNA: TGTGCCAGCAGCTTGGGGCCTACTACTAGCGGATTAACCTACGAGCAGTACTTC. Protein sequence: CASSLGPTTSGLTYEQYF.

This clonotype was counted between two and nine times. The J gene is TRBJ2-7, the V gene TRBV4-1; tentative D call: TRBD1 (5 bases). CDR1 and CDR2 from the germline V gene are MGHRA and YSYEKL. The V end was cut by 0 bases, the J end by 2 bases, with 5 bases between. CDR3 size: 13 residues. The CDR3 loop reads CASSQEQAYEQYF. The CDR3 DNA is TGCGCCAGCAGCCAAGAACAGGCCTACGAGCAGTACTTC.

CDR3 sequence (DNA): TGTGCCAGCAGCTCAATACAGGGGAAGTATACGCAGTATTTT. It specifies CASSSIQGKYTQYF. The rearrangement joins TRBV11-2 to TRBJ2-3, with 7 bases identical to TRBD1. The V segment lost 4 bases and the J segment 7 bases; nucleotides outside the gene matches: 8. CDR3 length: 14 residues. Germline V lookup: CDR1 SGHAT, CDR2 FQNNGV.

In DNA, the CDR3 is TGTGCCAGCAGCCAAGTTAGCGGGAGGGGGATTAACTACAATGAGCAGTTCTTC. It specifies CASSQVSGRGINYNEQFF. The chain joins TRBV4-2 to TRBJ2-1, with 11 positions matching TRBD2. This CDR3 region has 18 residues. With V trimmed by 1 base and J by 3 bases, 8 bases remained unmatched. Germline assignment: CDR1 LGHNA and CDR2 YNFKEQ.

V gene TRBV2 combines with J gene TRBJ2-7, with TRBD1 matching over 11 bases. Germline CDR1 is SNHLY and CDR2 is FYNNEI. Germline trimming cut 4 bases from V and 12 bases from J; bases unmatched to any gene: 11. This CDR3 is 14 amino acids long. The chain's CDR3 is CASSADRGRLLGYF. In DNA form, the CDR3 reads TGTGCCAGCAGTGCGGACAGGGGGCGCTTGTTAGGGTACTTC.

This chain links TRBV6-5 with TRBJ2-1; 7 nucleotides line up with TRBD2. CDR1 is MNHEY, CDR2 SVGAGI, per germline. The CDR3 sequence is 19 residues long. Trimming cost V 0 bases and J 6 bases; bases outside gene matches: 17. Here the CDR3 DNA reads TGTGCCAGCAGTTACTCGAGTAAGGGAGGGCCCAGGGCGTTCAATGAGCAGTTCTTC. Amino acids: CASSYSSKGGPRAFNEQFF.

For the CDR3, the DNA is TGTGCCAGCAGTGAGGTTCTTTCTAGCGCCAGCTCCTACAATGAGCAGTTCTTC. Its protein is CASSEVLSSASSYNEQFF. V gene TRBV2 combines with J gene TRBJ2-1; perhaps TRBD2 as D (6 bases). The CDR3 covers 18 residues. Germline values: CDR1 SNHLY, CDR2 FYNNEI. V was trimmed by 3 bases and J by 0 bases, leaving 18 bases between them.

This clonotype appeared many times. The chain is built from TRBV29-1 and TRBJ2-1, with TRBD2 identical over 9 bases. The V gene's germline CDR1 is SQVTM and CDR2 ANQGSEA. The CDR3 is made up of 15 amino acids. The V and J ends lost 2 bases and 9 bases, in that order; junction bases with no gene match: 11. This CDR3 reads CSVELGLAGVFEQFF. The DNA of the CDR3 is TGCAGCGTTGAATTAGGATTAGCGGGAGTCTTTGAGCAGTTCTTC.

This clonotype has just a few counts. The chain uses TRBV7-8 and TRBJ2-7; 12 bases match TRBD2. V gave up 5 bases and J gave up 4 bases; unmatched junction bases: 12. This CDR3 has 17 amino acids. The germline V gene encodes CDR1 SGHVS and CDR2 FQNEAQ. CDR3 DNA: TGTGCCAGCAGCCTTGGACTAGCGGGACTTCTACTATACGAGCAGTACTTC. It codes for CASSLGLAGLLLYEQYF.

This chain connects TRBV11-1 to TRBJ1-5; TRBD1 matches at 7 bases. Germline CDR1 SGHAT, CDR2 FQDESV (reference sequence). Trimming at V came to 1 base and at J to 3 bases, leaving 12 bases not matched to a gene. The CDR3 totals 18 residues. CDR3: CASSLGGQPSAHNQPQHF. CDR3 nucleotides: TGTGCCAGCAGCTTAGGGGGACAGCCCTCAGCCCACAATCAGCCCCAGCATTTT.

The chain combines TRBV10-3 with TRBJ2-1; D is perhaps TRBD1 or TRBD2 (5 bases each). CDR3 size: 14 residues. Germline V gene lookup returns CDR1 ENHRY and CDR2 SYGVKD. V gave up 0 bases and J gave up 8 bases, with 11 bases separating them. This CDR3 reads CAISESGGSDEQFF. CDR3 DNA sequence: TGTGCCATCAGTGAGTCTGGGGGTTCCGATGAGCAGTTCTTC.